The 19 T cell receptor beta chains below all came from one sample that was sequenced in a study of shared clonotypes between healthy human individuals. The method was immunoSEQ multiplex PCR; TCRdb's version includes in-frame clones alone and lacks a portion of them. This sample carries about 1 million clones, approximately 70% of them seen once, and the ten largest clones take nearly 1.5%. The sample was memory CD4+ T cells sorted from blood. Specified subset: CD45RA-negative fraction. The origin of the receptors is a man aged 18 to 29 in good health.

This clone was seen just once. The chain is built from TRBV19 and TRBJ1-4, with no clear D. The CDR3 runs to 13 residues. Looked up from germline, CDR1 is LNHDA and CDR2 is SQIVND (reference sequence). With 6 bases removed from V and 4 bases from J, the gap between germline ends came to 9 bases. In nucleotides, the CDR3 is TGTGCCAGTAGATATAGGGATAATGAAAAACTGTTTTTT. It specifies CASRYRDNEKLFF.

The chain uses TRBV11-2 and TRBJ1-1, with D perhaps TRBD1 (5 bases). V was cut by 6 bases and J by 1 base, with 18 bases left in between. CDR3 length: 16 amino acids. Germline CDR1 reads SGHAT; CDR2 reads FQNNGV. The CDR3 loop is CASRGLMYRSNTEAFF. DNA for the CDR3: TGTGCCAGCAGGGGGCTAATGTACAGATCGAACACTGAAGCTTTCTTT.

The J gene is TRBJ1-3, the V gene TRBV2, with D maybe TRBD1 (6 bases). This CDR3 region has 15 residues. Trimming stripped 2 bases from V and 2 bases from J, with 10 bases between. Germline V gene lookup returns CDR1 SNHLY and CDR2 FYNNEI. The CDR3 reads CASSEQGYTGNTIYF. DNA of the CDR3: TGTGCCAGCAGTGAACAGGGGTACACTGGAAACACCATATATTTT.

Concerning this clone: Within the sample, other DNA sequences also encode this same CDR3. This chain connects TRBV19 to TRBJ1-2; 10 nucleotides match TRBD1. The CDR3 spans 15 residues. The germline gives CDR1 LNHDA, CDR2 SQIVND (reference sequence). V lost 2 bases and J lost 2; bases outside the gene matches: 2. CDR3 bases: TGTGCCAGTAGTATACCGGGACAGGGGAACTATGGCTACACCTTC. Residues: CASSIPGQGNYGYTF.

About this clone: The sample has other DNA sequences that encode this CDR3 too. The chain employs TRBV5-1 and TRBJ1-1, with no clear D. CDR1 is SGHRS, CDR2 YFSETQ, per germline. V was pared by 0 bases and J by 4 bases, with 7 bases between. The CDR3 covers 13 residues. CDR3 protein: CASSLGAGTEAFF. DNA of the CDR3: TGCGCCAGCAGCTTGGGTGCCGGCACTGAAGCTTTCTTT.

DNA for the CDR3: TGTGCCAGCAGTTTTGGCAGGACCACAGATACGCAGTATTTT. Encoded protein: CASSFGRTTDTQYF. This chain uses TRBV27 with TRBJ2-3, with D hard to call. This CDR3 has 14 amino acids. V lost 3 bases and J 2 bases, leaving 9 bases between the germline ends. The germline gives CDR1 MNHEY, CDR2 SMNVEV (reference sequence).

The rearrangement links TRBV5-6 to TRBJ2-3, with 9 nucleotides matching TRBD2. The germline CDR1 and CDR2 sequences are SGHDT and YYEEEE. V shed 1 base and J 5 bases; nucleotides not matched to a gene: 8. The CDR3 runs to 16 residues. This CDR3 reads CASSLRTSAVGDTQYF. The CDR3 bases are TGTGCCAGCAGCTTGAGGACTAGCGCCGTGGGAGATACGCAGTATTTT.

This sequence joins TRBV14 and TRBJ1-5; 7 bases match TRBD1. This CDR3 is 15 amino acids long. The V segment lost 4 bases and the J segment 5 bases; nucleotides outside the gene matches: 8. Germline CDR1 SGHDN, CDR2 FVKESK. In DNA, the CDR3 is TGTGCCAGCAGCCTAGGGGGCGGTCCCGATCAGCCCCAGCATTTT. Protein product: CASSLGGGPDQPQHF. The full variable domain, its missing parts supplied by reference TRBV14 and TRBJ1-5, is EAGVTQFPSHSVIEKGQTVTLRCDPISGHDNLYWYRRVMGKEIKFLLHFVKESKQDESGMPNNRFLAERTGGTYSTLKVQPAELEDSGVYFCASSLGGGPDQPQHFGDGTRLSIL.

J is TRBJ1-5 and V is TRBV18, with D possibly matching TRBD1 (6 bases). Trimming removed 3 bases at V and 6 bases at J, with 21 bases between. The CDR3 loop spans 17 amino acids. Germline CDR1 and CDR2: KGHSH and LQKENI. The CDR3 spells CASSPAYSLGATQPQHF. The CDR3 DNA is TGTGCCAGCTCACCTGCATATTCATTGGGGGCGACTCAGCCCCAGCATTTT.

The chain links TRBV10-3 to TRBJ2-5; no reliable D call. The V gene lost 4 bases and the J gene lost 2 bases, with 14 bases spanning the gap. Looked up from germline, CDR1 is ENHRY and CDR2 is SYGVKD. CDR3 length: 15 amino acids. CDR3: CAISATRQGQETQYF. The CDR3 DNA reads TGTGCCATCAGTGCCACGAGGCAAGGACAAGAGACCCAGTACTTC.

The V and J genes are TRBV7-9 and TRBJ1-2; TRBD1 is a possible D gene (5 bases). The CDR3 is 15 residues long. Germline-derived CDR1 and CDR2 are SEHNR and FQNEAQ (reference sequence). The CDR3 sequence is CAIWIQDTTNYGYTF. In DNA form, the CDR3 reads TGTGCGATCTGGATTCAGGACACGACTAACTATGGCTACACCTTC.

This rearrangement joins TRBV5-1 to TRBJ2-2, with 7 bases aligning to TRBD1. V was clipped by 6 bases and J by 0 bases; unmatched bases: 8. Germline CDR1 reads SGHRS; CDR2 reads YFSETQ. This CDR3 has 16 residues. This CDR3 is CASNRAGTANTGELFF. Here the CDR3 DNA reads TGCGCCAGCAACAGAGCCGGGACAGCGAACACCGGGGAGCTGTTTTTT.

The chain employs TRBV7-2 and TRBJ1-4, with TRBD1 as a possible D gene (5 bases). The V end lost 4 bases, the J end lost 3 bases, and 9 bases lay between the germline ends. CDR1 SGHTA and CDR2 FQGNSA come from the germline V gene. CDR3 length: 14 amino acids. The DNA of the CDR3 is TGTGCCAGCAGCTCAGGGCGGGCTAATGAAAAACTGTTTTTT. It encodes CASSSGRANEKLFF.

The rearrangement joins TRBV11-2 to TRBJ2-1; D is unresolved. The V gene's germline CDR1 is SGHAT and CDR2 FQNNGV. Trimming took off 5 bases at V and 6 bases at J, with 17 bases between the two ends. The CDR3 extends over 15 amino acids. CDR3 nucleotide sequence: TGTGCCAGCAGCCCCCATACTGGAAGGGCCAATGAGCAGTTCTTC. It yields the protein CASSPHTGRANEQFF. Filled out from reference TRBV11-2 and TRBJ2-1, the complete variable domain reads EAGVAQSPRYKIIEKRQSVAFWCNPISGHATLYWYQQILGQGPKLLIQFQNNGVVDDSQLPKDRFSAERLKGVDSTLKIQPAKLEDSAVYLCASSPHTGRANEQFFGPGTRLTVL.

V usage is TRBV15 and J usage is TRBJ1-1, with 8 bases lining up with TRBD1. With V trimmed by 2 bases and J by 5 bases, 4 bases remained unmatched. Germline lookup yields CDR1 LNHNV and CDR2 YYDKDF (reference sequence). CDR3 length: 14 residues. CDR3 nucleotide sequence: TGTGCCACCAGCAGACAGGGGGCGCATACTGAAGCTTTCTTT. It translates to CATSRQGAHTEAFF. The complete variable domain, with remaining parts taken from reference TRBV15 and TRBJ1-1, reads DAMVIQNPRYQVTQFGKPVTLSCSQTLNHNVMYWYQQKSSQAPKLLFHYYDKDFNNEADTPDNFQSRRPNTSFCFLDIRSPGLGDTAMYLCATSRQGAHTEAFFGQGTRLTVV.

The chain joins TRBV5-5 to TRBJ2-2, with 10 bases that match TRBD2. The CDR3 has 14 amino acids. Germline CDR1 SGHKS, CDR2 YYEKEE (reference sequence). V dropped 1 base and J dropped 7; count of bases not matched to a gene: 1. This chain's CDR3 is CASSLLAGVGELFF. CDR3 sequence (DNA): TGTGCCAGCAGCTTGCTAGCGGGAGTCGGGGAGCTGTTTTTT.

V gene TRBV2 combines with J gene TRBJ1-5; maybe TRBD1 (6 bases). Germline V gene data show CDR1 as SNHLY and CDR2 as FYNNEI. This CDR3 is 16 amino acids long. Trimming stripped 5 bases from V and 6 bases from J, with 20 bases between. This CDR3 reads CASSTRTGREGQPQHF. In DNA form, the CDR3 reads TGTGCCAGCAGTACTAGAACAGGGAGAGAAGGTCAGCCCCAGCATTTT.

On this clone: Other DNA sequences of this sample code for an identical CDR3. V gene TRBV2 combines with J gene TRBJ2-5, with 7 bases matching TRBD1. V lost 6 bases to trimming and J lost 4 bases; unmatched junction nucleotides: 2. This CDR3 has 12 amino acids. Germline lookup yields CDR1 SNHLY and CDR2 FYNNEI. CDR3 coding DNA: TGTGCCAGCAGAGGGGGCGGAGAGACCCAGTACTTC. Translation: CASRGGGETQYF.

For the CDR3, the DNA is TGCGCCAGCAGCCAGCACCCGGATACCTACGAGCAGTACTTC. Amino acids: CASSQHPDTYEQYF. The rearrangement joins TRBV4-1 to TRBJ2-7; D not certain. Trimming stripped 3 bases from V and 2 bases from J, with 11 bases between. This CDR3 contains 14 residues. CDR1 and CDR2 (germline): MGHRA, YSYEKL.